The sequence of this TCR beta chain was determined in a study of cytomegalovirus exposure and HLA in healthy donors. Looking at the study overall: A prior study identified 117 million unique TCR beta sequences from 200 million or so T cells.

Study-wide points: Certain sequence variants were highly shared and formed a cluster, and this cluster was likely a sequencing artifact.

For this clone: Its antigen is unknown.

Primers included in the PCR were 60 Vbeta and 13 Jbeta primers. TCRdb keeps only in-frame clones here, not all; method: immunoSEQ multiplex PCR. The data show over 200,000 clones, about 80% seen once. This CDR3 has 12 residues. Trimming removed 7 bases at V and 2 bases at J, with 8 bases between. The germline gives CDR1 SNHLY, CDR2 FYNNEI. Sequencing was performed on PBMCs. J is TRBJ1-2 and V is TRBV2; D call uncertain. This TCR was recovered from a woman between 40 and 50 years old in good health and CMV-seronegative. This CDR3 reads CASMRENYGYTF. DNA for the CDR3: TGTGCCAGCATGCGGGAGAACTATGGCTACACCTTC.